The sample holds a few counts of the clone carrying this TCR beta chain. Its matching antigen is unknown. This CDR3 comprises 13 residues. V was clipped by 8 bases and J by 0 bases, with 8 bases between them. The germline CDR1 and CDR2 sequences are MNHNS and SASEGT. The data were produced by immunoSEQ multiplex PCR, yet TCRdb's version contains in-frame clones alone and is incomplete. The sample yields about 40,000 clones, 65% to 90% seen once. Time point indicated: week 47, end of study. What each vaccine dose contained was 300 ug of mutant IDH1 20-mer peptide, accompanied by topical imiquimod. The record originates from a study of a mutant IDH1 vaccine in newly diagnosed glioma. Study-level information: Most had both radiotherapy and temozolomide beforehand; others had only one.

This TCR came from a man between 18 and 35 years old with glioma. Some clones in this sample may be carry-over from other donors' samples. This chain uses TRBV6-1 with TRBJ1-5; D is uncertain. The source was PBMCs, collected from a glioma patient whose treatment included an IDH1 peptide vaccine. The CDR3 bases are TGTGCCAGCTCCTCTTATAGCAATCAGCCCCAGCATTTT. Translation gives CASSSYSNQPQHF.